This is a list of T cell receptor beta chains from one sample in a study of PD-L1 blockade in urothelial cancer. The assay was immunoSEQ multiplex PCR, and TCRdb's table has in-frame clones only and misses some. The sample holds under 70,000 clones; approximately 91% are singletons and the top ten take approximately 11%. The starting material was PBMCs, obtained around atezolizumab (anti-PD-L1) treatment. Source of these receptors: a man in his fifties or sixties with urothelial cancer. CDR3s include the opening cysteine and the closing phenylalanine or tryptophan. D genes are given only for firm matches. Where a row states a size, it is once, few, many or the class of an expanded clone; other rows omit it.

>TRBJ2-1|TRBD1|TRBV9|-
CASSVPKTGAYNEQFF
TGTGCCAGCAGCGTACCTAAGACAGGGGCCTACAATGAGCAGTTCTTC
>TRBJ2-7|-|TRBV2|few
CASDTTGEQYF
TGTGCCAGCGATACGACGGGGGAGCAGTACTTC
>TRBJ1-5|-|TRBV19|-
CATGLLPQPQHF
TGTGCCACGGGACTCTTACCTCAGCCCCAGCATTTT
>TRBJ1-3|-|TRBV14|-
CASSLIGNTIYF
TGTGCCAGCAGCCTTATCGGAAACACCATATATTTT
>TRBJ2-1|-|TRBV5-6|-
CASSLASEQFF
TGTGCCAGCAGCTTGGCCTCTGAGCAGTTCTTC
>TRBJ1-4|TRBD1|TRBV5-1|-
CASSLGTGLYEKLFF
TGCGCCAGCAGCTTGGGGACAGGACTTTATGAAAAACTGTTTTTT
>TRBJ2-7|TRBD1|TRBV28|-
CASSWDRAYEQYF
TGTGCCAGCAGTTGGGACAGAGCCTACGAGCAGTACTTC
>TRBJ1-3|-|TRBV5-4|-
CASSPDSDSGNTIYF
TGTGCCAGCAGCCCCGATTCAGACTCTGGAAACACCATATATTTT
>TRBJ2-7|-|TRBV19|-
CASSIQDSLYEQYF
TGTGCCAGTAGTATCCAGGACAGCCTATACGAGCAGTACTTC
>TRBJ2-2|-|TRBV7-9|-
CASSLAQGHGELFF
TGTGCCAGCAGCTTAGCGCAGGGGCACGGGGAGCTGTTTTTT
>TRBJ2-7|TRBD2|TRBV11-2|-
CASSSKVGTIASYEQYF
TGTGCCAGCAGCTCCAAAGTAGGGACTATCGCATCCTACGAGCAGTACTTC
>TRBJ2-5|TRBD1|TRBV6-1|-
CASRSRDRGETQYF
TGTGCCAGCAGGTCTAGGGACAGGGGAGAGACCCAGTACTTC
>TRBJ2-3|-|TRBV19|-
CASSIGQGGATDTQYF
TGTGCCAGTAGTATAGGTCAGGGGGGTGCGACAGATACGCAGTATTTT